A single sample is the source of the 18 T cell receptor beta chains below, sequenced in a study of T cell repertoires and HLA-DP antigens. The data were produced by immunoSEQ multiplex PCR, yet TCRdb's version contains in-frame clones alone and is incomplete. The sample contains about 73,000 clones, just under 80% of which appear only once. Their cognate antigens are unknown. Material for sequencing was CD4+ T cells from PBMCs. Source of these receptors: a man aged 55 to 70 in good health and CMV-seronegative.

The chain joins TRBV11-2 to TRBJ2-2; the D gene is possibly TRBD1 (6 bases). V lost 2 bases and J lost 2, with 9 bases in between. This CDR3 comprises 15 residues. Germline V gene sequence: CDR1 SGHAT, CDR2 FQNNGV. CDR3 residues: CASSLRTVNTGELFF. The CDR3 DNA is TGTGCCAGCAGCTTACGGACAGTAAACACCGGGGAGCTGTTTTTT.

The genes are TRBV18 and TRBJ2-5, with a tentative D call TRBD1 (7 bases). The CDR3 runs to 15 residues. Looked up from germline, CDR1 is KGHSH and CDR2 is LQKENI. V was trimmed by 4 bases and J by 6 bases, leaving 18 bases between them. The CDR3 DNA sequence: TGTGCCAGCTCACACGCTCGACAGGGAGGAAAGACCCAGTACTTC. This translates into CASSHARQGGKTQYF. The complete variable domain, with remaining parts taken from reference TRBV18 and TRBJ2-5, reads NAGVMQNPRHLVRRRGQEARLRCSPMKGHSHVYWYRQLPEEGLKFMVYLQKENIIDESGMPKERFSAEFPKEGPSILRIQQVVRGDSAAYFCASSHARQGGKTQYFGPGTRLLVL.

The chain joins TRBV19 to TRBJ2-1; 8 bases are a match to TRBD2. Germline lookup yields CDR1 LNHDA and CDR2 SQIVND (reference sequence). V dropped 3 bases and J dropped 8; count of bases not matched to a gene: 6. The CDR3 is 14 amino acids. Here the CDR3 reads CASSIGREADEQFF. The CDR3 region has the DNA TGTGCCAGTAGTATTGGGCGGGAGGCCGATGAGCAGTTCTTC.

The chain links TRBV6-6 to TRBJ1-5; D ambiguous. The CDR3 runs 15 residues. Trimming shortened V by 0 bases and J by 2 bases, and 8 bases separated the two germline ends. The germline V gene has CDR1 MNHNY and CDR2 SVGAGI (reference sequence). The CDR3 is CASSYSSMGNQPQHF. As DNA, the CDR3 is TGTGCCAGCAGTTACTCGTCTATGGGCAATCAGCCCCAGCATTTT.

This clone was picked up a small number of times. The chain combines TRBV7-8 with TRBJ2-2; 11 bases match TRBD2. CDR3 size: 17 residues. J was trimmed by 10 bases and V by 2 bases; bases with no gene match: 12. Germline V lookup: CDR1 SGHVS, CDR2 FQNEAQ. CDR3 nucleotides: TGTGCCAGCAGCTTACGCAGACTAGCGGGGACCCTTGAGGAGCTGTTTTTT. The encoded protein is CASSLRRLAGTLEELFF.

This chain uses TRBV11-3 with TRBJ2-7; maybe TRBD2 (5 bases). This CDR3 comprises 13 residues. Trimming left V 5 bases short and J 9 bases short, with 17 bases between. Germline V CDR1 and CDR2: SGHNT, YENEEA. The CDR3 nucleotides are TGTGCCAGCAGCCCCGGGGATTCGAGCGGGCAGTACTTC. Protein: CASSPGDSSGQYF.

The rearrangement uses TRBV7-3 and TRBJ2-7, with TRBD2 matching 10 bases. With 4 bases clipped from V and 1 base from J, the junction kept 4 bases outside the gene matches. The CDR3 length is 15 residues. Germline CDR1 is SGHTA and CDR2 is FQGTGA. CDR3 DNA: TGTGCCAGCAGCTCTAGCGGGAGTGGGTCCTACGAGCAGTACGTC. Encoded protein: CASSSSGSGSYEQYV.

The chain carries TRBV9 and TRBJ2-7; D is unresolved. CDR1 SGDLS and CDR2 YYNGEE come from the germline V gene. V lost 3 bases and J lost 9, with 7 bases in between. The CDR3 runs 10 residues. DNA for the CDR3: TGTGCCAGCAGCGCCATCGGGCAGTACGTC. Protein sequence: CASSAIGQYV.

This chain links TRBV2 with TRBJ2-4; D uncertain. V lost 8 bases, J lost 0 bases, and 23 bases lay in between. The germline gives CDR1 SNHLY, CDR2 FYNNEI. This CDR3 comprises 18 residues. The CDR3 nucleotides are TGTGCCAGCTCGACCCGCGGTCCTGGACCTCTAGCCAAAAACATTCAGTACTTC. Protein: CASSTRGPGPLAKNIQYF.

CDR3 sequence: CASSRNIV. CDR3 DNA: TGTGCCAGCTCTAGGAACATCGTC. V usage is TRBV6-5 and J usage is TRBJ2-7; no clear D. Germline V CDR1 and CDR2: MNHEY, SVGAGI. CDR3 length equals 8 residues.

This clone showed up many times. The rearrangement links TRBV2 to TRBJ2-3; perhaps D is TRBD1 or TRBD2 (5 bases each). The CDR3 sequence is 16 residues long. CDR1 and CDR2 from the germline V gene are SNHLY and FYNNEI. Trimming stripped 3 bases from V and 0 bases from J, with 13 bases between. CDR3 sequence: CASSDNAGASTDTQYF. The DNA of the CDR3 is TGTGCCAGCAGTGATAATGCCGGGGCTAGCACAGATACGCAGTATTTT.

The chain employs TRBV9 and TRBJ2-2; a weak D match, TRBD2 (5 bases). V lost 4 bases, J lost 5 bases, and 33 bases lay in between. Germline V CDR1 and CDR2: SGDLS, YYNGEE. This CDR3 spans 21 amino acids. The CDR3 sequence: CASSPRTGSPLLGGITGELFF. The CDR3 coding sequence is TGTGCCAGCAGCCCCCGAACCGGGTCTCCGTTGCTTGGAGGAATAACCGGGGAGCTGTTTTTT.

As DNA, the CDR3 is TGTGCCAGCAGCTTAGCGACAGGACGTAACTATGGCTACACCTTC. As protein: CASSLATGRNYGYTF. The chain joins TRBV7-2 to TRBJ1-2; a possible D gene is TRBD1 (6 bases). This CDR3 region has 15 residues. Germline V CDR1 and CDR2: SGHTA, FQGNSA. Trimming stripped 0 bases from V and 1 base from J, with 9 bases between.

The rearrangement links TRBV11-2 to TRBJ2-3, with 12 bases that match TRBD2. V gave up 5 bases and J gave up 2 bases; unmatched junction bases: 5. Germline-derived CDR1 and CDR2 are SGHAT and FQNNGV. The length of the CDR3 is 16 residues. The CDR3, as DNA: TGTGCCAGCAGCCTTGGACTAGCGGGAATCACAGATACGCAGTATTTT. As protein: CASSLGLAGITDTQYF.

To note about this clone: One end of the junction does not line up with germline, which may come from a read error. This same CDR3 is encoded by further DNA sequences in the sample. This sequence joins TRBV19 and TRBJ1-2; 9 bases agree with TRBD1. CDR3 length: 14 amino acids. Germline assignment: CDR1 LNHDA and CDR2 SQIVND (reference sequence). DNA for the CDR3: TGTGCCAGTAGTGTACAGGGGGCGGGCTATGGCTACACTTTC. Translation: CASSVQGAGYGYTF.

This chain uses TRBV7-2 with TRBJ2-5, with 7 nucleotides matching TRBD1. CDR3 size: 16 residues. Trimming removed 2 bases from V and 2 bases from J; junction bases left unmatched: 8. Germline CDR1 and CDR2: SGHTA and FQGNSA. The CDR3 loop is CASSLTGRRGQETQYF. The CDR3 DNA sequence: TGTGCCAGCAGCTTAACCGGGCGCAGGGGGCAAGAGACCCAGTACTTC.

The count of this clone is one. This chain uses TRBV2 with TRBJ2-2; a weak D match, TRBD1 (5 bases). The CDR3 has 20 amino acids. Trimming pared 6 bases from V and 0 bases from J, leaving 26 bases between. Germline-derived CDR1 and CDR2 are SNHLY and FYNNEI. CDR3 coding DNA: TGTGCCAGCAGCCCGAACCCTTTTATGGTCAGGGCCTCGAACACCGGGGAGCTGTTTTTT. It encodes CASSPNPFMVRASNTGELFF.

This clone was observed a single time. The rearrangement links TRBV30 to TRBJ1-2, with D possibly matching TRBD1 (6 bases). Germline-derived CDR1 and CDR2 are GTSNPN and SVGIG (reference sequence). The CDR3 covers 11 residues. Trimming took 1 base from V and 9 from J, leaving 9 bases between them. The CDR3 protein is CAWSDRARYTF. The DNA of the CDR3 is TGTGCCTGGAGTGACAGGGCGCGCTACACCTTC.